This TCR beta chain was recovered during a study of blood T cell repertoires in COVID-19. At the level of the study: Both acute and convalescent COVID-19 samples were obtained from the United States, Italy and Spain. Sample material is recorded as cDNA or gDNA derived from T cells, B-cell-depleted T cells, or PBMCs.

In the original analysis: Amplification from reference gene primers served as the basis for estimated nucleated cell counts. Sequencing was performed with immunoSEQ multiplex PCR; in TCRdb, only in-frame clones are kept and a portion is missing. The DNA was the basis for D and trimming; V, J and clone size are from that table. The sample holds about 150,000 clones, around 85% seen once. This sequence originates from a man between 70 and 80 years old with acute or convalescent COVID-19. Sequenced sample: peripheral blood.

The CDR3 DNA reads TGTGCCAGCAGCAAGAGGGGTAGCGGGAGGTACGGCTACGAGCAGTACTTC. As protein: CASSKRGSGRYGYEQYF. The chain links TRBV7-2 to TRBJ2-7; 10 bases agree with TRBD2. Trimming at V came to 5 bases and at J to 3 bases, leaving 13 bases not matched to a gene. The germline V gene has CDR1 SGHTA and CDR2 FQGNSA. The CDR3 runs 17 residues.